One TCR beta chain is described in this entry. Its antigen remains unidentified. The germline gene is not matched at one end of the junction; a read error may be the cause. This specimen comes from a study of cytomegalovirus exposure and HLA in healthy donors. Study in general: Falling in the Caucasian-associated ancestry cluster were about 82% of 398 genotyped donors. General study results and limits: For most TCR sequences rarity was the rule, although some public TCRs occurred in many donors. With later analysis, a missense DCLRE1C variant became linked to TCR beta V- and J-gene trimming. A later analysis found most CMV-associated TCR beta chains apparently HLA-restricted.

CDR1 SSHAT and CDR2 FNYEAQ come from the germline V gene (reference sequence). The CDR3 sequence is 15 residues long. PCR used 60 Vbeta primers and 13 Jbeta primers. The method was immunoSEQ multiplex PCR; TCRdb's version includes in-frame clones alone and lacks a portion of them. The sample yields a few hundred thousand clones, about 75% seen once. What was sequenced was PBMCs. The J gene is TRBJ1-4, the V gene TRBV7-7, with D unresolved. The sequence derives from a man younger than 35 in good health and CMV-seronegative. CDR3 protein: CASSRGASTNEKLFF. The CDR3 DNA is TGTGCTAGCAGCCGCGGAGCGTCAACTAATGAAAAACTGTTTTTT.